This TCR beta chain comes out of a study of monozygotic twins with inflammatory bowel disease. After re-calling the 5' RACE reads, TCRdb lists one entry per CDR3 protein, DNA absent. This repertoire includes around 370,000 distinct CDR3 sequences. The CDR3 consists of 14 residues. Germline CDR1 SGHTA, CDR2 FQGTGA. For this clonotype: The target antigen is unknown.

Whole-study findings and limits: IBD patients, compared with healthy twins, shared fewer clonotypes with others (especially with disease activity).

This rearrangement joins TRBV7-3 to TRBJ2-3; TCRdb designates TRBD2, a call that cannot be tested without DNA. This sequence was found in a human donor with ulcerative colitis or Crohn's disease, or a healthy co-twin of an affected twin (not recorded which). Sequences were obtained from blood. The CDR3 here is CASSLLAGADTQYF.